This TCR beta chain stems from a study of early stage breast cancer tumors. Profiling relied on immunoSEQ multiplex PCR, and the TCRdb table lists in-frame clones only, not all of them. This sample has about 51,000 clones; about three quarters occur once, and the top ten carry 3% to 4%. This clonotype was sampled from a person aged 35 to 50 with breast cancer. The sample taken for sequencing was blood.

This chain's CDR3 is CAISDKGLASPGQFF. As DNA, the CDR3 is TGTGCCATCAGTGATAAGGGACTAGCGTCTCCTGGTCAGTTCTTC. This sequence joins TRBV10-3 and TRBJ2-1; TRBD2 matches at 10 bases. This CDR3 region has 15 residues. Germline loops: CDR1 ENHRY, CDR2 SYGVKD. Trimming cost V 3 bases and J 13 bases; bases outside gene matches: 12.